What follows is one T cell receptor (beta chain) and its context. Its specificity is unknown. Trimming stripped 4 bases from V and 1 base from J, with 7 bases between. The germline gives CDR1 KGHSH, CDR2 LQKENI. This CDR3 spans 13 amino acids. This sample was included in a study of CD8 T cells in ankylosing spondylitis. Whole-study results and caveats: Earlier authors reported some of these motif variants in reactive arthritis synovial fluid and blood. Peripheral blood samples showed relatively rare disease-linked clones, and these clones were CD8+. For ankylosing spondylitis blood, a TCR beta motif of fewer than 10 highly homologous variants appeared characteristic.

In making TCR beta libraries, quantitative 5'-RACE with molecular barcodes was used. MiXCR, run by TCRdb on the 5' RACE reads, gives a single entry per CDR3 protein. The sample shows 250,000 to 350,000 distinct CDR3 sequences, approximately 20% of them seen only once. The sequencing sample was made of blood, either unsorted or a sorted T cell fraction (not recorded which). The genes are TRBV18 and TRBJ1-2, with unresolved D. The sequence was collected from a male donor with ankylosing spondylitis or in good health (not recorded which). The CDR3 coding sequence is TGTGCCAGCTCACTAGACAATAACTATGGCTACACCTTC. It translates to CASSLDNNYGYTF.